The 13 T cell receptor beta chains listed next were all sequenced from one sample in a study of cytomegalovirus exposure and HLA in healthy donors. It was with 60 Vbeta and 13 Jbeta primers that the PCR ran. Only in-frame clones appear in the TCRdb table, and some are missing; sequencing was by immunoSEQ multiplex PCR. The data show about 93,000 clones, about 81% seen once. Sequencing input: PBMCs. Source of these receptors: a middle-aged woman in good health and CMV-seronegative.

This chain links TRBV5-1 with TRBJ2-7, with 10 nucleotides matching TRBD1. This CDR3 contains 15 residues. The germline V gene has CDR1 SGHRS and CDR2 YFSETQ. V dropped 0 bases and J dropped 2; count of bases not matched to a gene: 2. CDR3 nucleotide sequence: TGCGCCAGCAGCTTGGTTGGGACAGGGGCCTACGAGCAGTACTTC. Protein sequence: CASSLVGTGAYEQYF.

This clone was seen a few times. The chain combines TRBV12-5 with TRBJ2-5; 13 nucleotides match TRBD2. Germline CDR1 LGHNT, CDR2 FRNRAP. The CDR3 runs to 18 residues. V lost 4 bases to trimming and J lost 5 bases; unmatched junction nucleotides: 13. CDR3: CASGSWTSGSPGGETQYF. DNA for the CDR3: TGTGCTAGTGGTTCGTGGACTAGCGGGAGCCCCGGGGGGGAGACCCAGTACTTC. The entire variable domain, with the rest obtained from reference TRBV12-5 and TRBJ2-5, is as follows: DARVTQTPRHKVTEMGQEVTMRCQPILGHNTVFWYRQTMMQGLELLAYFRNRAPLDDSGMPKDRFSAEMPDATLATLKIQPSEPRDSAVYFCASGSWTSGSPGGETQYFGPGTRLLVL.

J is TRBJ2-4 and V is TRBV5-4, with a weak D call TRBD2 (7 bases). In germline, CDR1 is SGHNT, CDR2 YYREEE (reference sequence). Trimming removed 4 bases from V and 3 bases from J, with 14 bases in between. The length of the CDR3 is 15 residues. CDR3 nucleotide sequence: TGTGCCAGCAGCCGCGCAGGGGAGGGCAAAAACATTCAGTACTTC. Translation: CASSRAGEGKNIQYF. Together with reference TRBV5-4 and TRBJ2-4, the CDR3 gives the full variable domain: ETGVTQSPTHLIKTRGQQVTLRCSSQSGHNTVSWYQQALGQGPQFIFQYYREEENGRGNFPPRFSGLQFPNYSSELNVNALELDDSALYLCASSRAGEGKNIQYFGAGTRLSVL.

Written as DNA, the CDR3 is TGTGCCAGCAGCTTAGTTCCACAGAGAACCAAAAACATTCAGTACTTC. Protein sequence: CASSLVPQRTKNIQYF. The chain has TRBV7-2 and TRBJ2-4; no clear D. V gave up 1 base and J gave up 2 bases, with 12 bases separating them. The CDR3 sequence is 16 residues long. Germline V CDR1 and CDR2: SGHTA, FQGNSA.

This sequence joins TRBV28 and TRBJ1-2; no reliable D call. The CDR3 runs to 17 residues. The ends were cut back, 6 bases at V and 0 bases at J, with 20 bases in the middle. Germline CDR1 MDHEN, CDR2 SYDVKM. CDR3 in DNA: TGTGCCAGCAGCGCACCCCCAGCGGCACTAGCTAACTATGGCTACACCTTC. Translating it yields CASSAPPAALANYGYTF.

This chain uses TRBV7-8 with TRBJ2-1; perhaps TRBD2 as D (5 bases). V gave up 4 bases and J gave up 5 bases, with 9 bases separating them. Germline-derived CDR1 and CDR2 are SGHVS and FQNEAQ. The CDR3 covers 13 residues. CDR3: CASSSGINNEQFF. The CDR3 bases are TGTGCCAGCAGCTCCGGGATTAACAATGAGCAGTTCTTC.

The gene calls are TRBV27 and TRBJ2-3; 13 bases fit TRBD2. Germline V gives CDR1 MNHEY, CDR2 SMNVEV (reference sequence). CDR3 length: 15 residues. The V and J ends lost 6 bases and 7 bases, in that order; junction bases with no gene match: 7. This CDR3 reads CASRTWTSGRNTQYF. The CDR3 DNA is TGTGCCAGCAGAACATGGACTAGCGGGAGAAATACGCAGTATTTT.

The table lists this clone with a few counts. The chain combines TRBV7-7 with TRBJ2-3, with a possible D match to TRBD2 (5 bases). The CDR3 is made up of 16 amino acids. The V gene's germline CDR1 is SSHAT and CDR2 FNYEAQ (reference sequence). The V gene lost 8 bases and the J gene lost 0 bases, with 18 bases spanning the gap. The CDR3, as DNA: TGTGCCAGCGGCCCCAGTAGCGCGTCTAGCACAGATACGCAGTATTTT. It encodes CASGPSSASSTDTQYF. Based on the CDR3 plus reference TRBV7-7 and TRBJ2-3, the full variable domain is GAGVSQSPRYKVTKRGQDVTLRCDPISSHATLYWYQQALGQGPEFLTYFNYEAQPDKSGLPSDRFSAERPEGSISTLTIQRTEQRDSAMYRCASGPSSASSTDTQYFGPGTRLTVL.

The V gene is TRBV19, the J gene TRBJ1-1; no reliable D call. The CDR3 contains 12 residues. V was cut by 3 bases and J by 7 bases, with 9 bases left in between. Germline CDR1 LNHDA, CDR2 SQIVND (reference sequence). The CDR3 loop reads CASSMEGDEAFF. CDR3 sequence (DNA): TGTGCCAGTAGTATGGAGGGAGATGAAGCTTTCTTT.

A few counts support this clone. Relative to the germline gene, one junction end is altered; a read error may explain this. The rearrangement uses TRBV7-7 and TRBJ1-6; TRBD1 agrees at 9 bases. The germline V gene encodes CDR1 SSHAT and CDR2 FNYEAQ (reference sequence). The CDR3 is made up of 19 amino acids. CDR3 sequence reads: CASSCRDRDLGWPYSPLHF. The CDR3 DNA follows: TGTGCTAGCAGCTGCCGGGACAGGGATTTAGGTTGGCCTTATTCACCCCTCCACTTT. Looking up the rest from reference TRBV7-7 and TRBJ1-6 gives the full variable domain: GAGVSQSPRYKVTKRGQDVTLRCDPISSHATLYWYQQALGQGPEFLTYFNYEAQPDKSGLPSDRFSAERPEGSISTLTIQRTEQRDSAMYRCASSCRDRDLGWPYSPLHFGNGTRLTVT.

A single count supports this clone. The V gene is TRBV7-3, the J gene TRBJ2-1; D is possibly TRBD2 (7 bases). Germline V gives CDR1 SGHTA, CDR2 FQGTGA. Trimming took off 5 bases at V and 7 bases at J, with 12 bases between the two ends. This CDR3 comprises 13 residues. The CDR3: CASSTRGTNEQFF. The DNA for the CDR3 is TGTGCCAGCAGCACGCGGGGGACAAATGAGCAGTTCTTC.

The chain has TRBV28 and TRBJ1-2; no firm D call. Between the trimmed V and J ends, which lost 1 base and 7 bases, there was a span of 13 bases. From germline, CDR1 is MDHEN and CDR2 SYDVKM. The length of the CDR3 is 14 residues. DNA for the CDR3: TGTGCCAGCAGTTTATCAGGCCGGGAACGTGGCTACACCTTC. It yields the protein CASSLSGRERGYTF.

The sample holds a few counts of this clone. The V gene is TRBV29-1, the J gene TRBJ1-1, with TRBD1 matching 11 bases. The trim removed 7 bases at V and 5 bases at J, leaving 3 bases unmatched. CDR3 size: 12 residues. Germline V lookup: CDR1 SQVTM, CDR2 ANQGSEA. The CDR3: CSADRGQTEAFF. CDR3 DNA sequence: TGCAGCGCGGACAGGGGGCAAACTGAAGCTTTCTTT.